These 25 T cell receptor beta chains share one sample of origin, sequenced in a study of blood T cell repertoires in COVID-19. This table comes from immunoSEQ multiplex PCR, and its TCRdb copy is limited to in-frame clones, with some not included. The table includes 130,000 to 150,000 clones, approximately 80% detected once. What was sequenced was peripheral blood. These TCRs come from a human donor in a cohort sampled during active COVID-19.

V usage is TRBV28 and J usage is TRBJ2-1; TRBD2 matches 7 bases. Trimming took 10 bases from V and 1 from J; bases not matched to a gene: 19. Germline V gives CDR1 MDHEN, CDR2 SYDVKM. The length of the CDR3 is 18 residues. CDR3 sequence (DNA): TGTGCCACCGAGACCCCCCGTGCAAGCGGGGAATCCTACAATGAGCAGTTCTTC. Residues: CATETPRASGESYNEQFF.

The chain's CDR3 is CASSPFIGPDGGETQYF. CDR3 in DNA: TGTGCCAGCAGCCCTTTCATCGGGCCCGACGGAGGGGAGACCCAGTACTTC. This chain connects TRBV4-2 to TRBJ2-5, with a possible D match to TRBD2 (6 bases). The CDR3 loop spans 17 amino acids. Trimming stripped 4 bases from V and 5 bases from J, with 23 bases between. Germline CDR1 LGHNA, CDR2 YNFKEQ.

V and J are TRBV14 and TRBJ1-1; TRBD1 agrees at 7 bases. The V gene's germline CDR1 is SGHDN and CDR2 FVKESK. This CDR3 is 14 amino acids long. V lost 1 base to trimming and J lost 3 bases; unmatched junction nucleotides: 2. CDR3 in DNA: TGTGCCAGCAGCCAAGCCACAGGGGACACTGAAGCTTTCTTT. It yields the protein CASSQATGDTEAFF.

In DNA form, the CDR3 reads TGTGCCAGCAGCCAGGACAGGGCCATCCTTCTGAACACTGAAGCTTTCTTT. Amino acids: CASSQDRAILLNTEAFF. The V and J genes are TRBV14 and TRBJ1-1; 8 nucleotides match TRBD1. There are 17 residues in the CDR3. The ends lost 3 bases at V and 0 bases at J; junction bases unmatched: 9. CDR1 is SGHDN, CDR2 FVKESK, per germline.

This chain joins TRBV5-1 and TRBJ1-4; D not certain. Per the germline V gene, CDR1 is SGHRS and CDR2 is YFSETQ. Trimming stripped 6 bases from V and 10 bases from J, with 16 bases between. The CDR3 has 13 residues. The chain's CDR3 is CASTDTPEGKLFF. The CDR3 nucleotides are TGCGCCAGCACCGACACCCCGGAAGGAAAACTGTTTTTT.

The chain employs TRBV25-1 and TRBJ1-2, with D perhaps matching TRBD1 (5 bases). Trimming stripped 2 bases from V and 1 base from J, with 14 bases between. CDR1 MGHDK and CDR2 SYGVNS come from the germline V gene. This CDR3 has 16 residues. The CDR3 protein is CASSELGREGNYGYTF. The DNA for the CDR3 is TGTGCCAGCAGTGAACTCGGCAGGGAGGGTAACTATGGCTACACCTTC.

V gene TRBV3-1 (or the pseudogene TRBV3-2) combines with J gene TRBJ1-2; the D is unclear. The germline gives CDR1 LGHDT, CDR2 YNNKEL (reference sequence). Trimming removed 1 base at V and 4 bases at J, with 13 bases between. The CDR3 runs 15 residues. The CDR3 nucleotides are TGTGCCAGCAGCCAAGGGGGTAGCGGTATCTATGGCTACACCTTC. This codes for CASSQGGSGIYGYTF.

As DNA, the CDR3 is TGTGCCAGCAGCCTAAAGAGCCCCACAGATACGCAGTATTTT. Its translation is CASSLKSPTDTQYF. The J gene is TRBJ2-3, the V gene TRBV5-4; D not resolved. CDR1 and CDR2 from the germline V gene are SGHNT and YYREEE (reference sequence). With 4 bases removed from V and 2 bases from J, the gap between germline ends came to 11 bases. The CDR3 has 14 amino acids. Filled out from reference TRBV5-4 and TRBJ2-3, the complete variable domain reads ETGVTQSPTHLIKTRGQQVTLRCSSQSGHNTVSWYQQALGQGPQFIFQYYREEENGRGNFPPRFSGLQFPNYSSELNVNALELDDSALYLCASSLKSPTDTQYFGPGTRLTVL.

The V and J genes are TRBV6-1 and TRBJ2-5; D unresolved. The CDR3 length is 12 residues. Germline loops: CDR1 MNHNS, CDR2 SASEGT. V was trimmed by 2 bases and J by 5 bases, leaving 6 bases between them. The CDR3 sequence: CASSEIMETQYF. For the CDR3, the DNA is TGTGCCAGCAGTGAAATAATGGAGACCCAGTACTTC.

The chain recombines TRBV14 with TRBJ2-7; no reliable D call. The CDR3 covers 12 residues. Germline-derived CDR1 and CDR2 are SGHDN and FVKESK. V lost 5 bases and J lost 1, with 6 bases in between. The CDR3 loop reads CASSSTSYEQYF. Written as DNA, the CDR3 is TGTGCCAGCAGCTCCACATCCTACGAGCAGTACTTC.

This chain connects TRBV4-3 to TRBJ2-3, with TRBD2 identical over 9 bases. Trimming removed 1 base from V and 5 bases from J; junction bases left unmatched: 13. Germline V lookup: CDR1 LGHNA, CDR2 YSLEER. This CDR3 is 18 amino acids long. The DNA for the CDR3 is TGCGCCAGCAGCCAAGGCATGAGCGGGGGGCCAGGACAAGATACGCAGTATTTT. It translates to CASSQGMSGGPGQDTQYF.

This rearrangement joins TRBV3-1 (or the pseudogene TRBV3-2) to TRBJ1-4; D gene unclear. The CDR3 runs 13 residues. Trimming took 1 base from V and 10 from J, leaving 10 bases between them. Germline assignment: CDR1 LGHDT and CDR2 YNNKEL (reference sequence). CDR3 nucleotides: TGTGCCAGCAGCCAAGGTTCAGTTCTAAAACTGTTTTTT. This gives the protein CASSQGSVLKLFF.

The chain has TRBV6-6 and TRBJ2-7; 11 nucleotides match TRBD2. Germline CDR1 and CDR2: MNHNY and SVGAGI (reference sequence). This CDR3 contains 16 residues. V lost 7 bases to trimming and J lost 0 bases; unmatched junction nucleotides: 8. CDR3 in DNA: TGTGCCAGCACCCCAACCGGGACTAGCGGCTCCTACGAGCAGTACTTC. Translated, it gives CASTPTGTSGSYEQYF.

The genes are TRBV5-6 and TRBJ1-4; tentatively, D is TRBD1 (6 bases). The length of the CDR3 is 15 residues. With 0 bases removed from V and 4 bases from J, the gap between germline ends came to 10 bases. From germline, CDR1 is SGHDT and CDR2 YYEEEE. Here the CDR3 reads CASSLGQGRNEKLFF. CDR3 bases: TGTGCCAGCAGCTTGGGTCAGGGGCGTAATGAAAAACTGTTTTTT.

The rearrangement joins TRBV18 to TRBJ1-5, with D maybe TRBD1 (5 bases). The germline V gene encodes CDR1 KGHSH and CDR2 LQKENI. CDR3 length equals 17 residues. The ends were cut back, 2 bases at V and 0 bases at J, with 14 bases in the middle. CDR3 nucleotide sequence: TGTGCCAGCTCACCAAGCTCCGGGGGGAGTAGCAATCAGCCCCAGCATTTT. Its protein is CASSPSSGGSSNQPQHF.

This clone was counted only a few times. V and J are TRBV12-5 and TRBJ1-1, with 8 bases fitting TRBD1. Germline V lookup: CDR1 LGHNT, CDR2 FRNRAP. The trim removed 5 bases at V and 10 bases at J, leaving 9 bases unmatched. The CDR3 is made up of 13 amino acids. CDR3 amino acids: CASGDRGWRGAFF. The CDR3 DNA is TGTGCTAGTGGTGACAGGGGATGGAGGGGAGCTTTCTTT.

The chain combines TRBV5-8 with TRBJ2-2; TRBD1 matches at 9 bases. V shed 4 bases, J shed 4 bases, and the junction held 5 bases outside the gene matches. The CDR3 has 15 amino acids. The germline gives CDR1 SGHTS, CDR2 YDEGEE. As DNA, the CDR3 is TGTGCCAGCAGCCCCCGACAGGGGGTCACCGGGGAGCTGTTTTTT. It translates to CASSPRQGVTGELFF.

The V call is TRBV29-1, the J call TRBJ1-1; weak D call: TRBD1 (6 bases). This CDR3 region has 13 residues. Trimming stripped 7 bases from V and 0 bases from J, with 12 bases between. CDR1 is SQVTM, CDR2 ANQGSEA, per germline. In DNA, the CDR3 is TGCAGCGAAACAGGGCCCATGAACACTGAAGCTTTCTTT. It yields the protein CSETGPMNTEAFF.

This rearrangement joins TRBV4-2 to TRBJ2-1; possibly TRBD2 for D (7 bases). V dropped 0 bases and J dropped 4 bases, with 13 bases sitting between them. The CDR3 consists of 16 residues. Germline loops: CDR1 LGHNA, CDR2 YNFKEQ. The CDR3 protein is CASSQEGGGGYNEQFF. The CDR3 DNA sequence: TGTGCCAGCAGCCAAGAAGGGGGGGGCGGGTACAATGAGCAGTTCTTC.

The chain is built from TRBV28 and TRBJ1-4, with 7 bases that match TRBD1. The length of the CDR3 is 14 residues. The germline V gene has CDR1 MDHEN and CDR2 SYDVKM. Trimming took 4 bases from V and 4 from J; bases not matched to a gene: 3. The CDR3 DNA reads TGTGCCAGCAGTTGGACAGGTTATAATGAAAAACTGTTTTTT. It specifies CASSWTGYNEKLFF.

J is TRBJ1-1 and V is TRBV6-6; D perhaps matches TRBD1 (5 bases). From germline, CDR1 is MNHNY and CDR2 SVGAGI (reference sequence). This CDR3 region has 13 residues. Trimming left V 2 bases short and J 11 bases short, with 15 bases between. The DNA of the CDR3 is TGTGCCAGCAGTTACAGGACAACCGGAAAGGCTTTCTTT. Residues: CASSYRTTGKAFF.

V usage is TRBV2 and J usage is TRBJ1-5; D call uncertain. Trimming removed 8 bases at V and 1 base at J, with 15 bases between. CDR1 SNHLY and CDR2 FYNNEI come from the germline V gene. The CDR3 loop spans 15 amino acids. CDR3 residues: CASGGASTSNQPQHF. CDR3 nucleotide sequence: TGTGCCAGCGGAGGAGCTTCGACAAGCAATCAGCCCCAGCATTTT.

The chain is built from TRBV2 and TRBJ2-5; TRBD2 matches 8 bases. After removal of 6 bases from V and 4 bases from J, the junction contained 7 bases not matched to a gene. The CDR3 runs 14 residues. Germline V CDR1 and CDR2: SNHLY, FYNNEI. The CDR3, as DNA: TGTGCCAGCAGAATACTAGCGGCGGCAGAGACCCAGTACTTC. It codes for CASRILAAAETQYF.

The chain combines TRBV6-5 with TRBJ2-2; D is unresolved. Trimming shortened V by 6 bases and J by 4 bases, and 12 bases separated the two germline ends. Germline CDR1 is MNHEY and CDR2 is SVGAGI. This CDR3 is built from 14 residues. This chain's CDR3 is CASRRGRLTGELFF. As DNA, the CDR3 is TGTGCCAGCAGGCGAGGCAGACTCACCGGGGAGCTGTTTTTT.

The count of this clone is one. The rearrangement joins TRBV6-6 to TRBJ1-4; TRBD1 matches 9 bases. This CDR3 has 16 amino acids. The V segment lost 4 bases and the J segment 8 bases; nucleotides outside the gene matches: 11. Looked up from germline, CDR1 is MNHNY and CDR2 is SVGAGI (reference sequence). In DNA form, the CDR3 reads TGTGCCAGCAGTTCTTACGACCCCGGGACAGGGGAAAAACTGTTTTTT. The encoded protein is CASSSYDPGTGEKLFF.